This T cell receptor beta chain is drawn from a study of blood T cell repertoires in COVID-19. Germline lookup yields CDR1 SGHDT and CDR2 YYEEEE. V gave up 2 bases and J gave up 8 bases, with 16 bases separating them. The CDR3 is made up of 15 amino acids. Original handling: Reference gene primer amplification in the assay estimated nucleated cell counts. Libraries were prepared by immunoSEQ multiplex PCR; TCRdb keeps only in-frame clonotypes and omits some of them. The DNA gave D and trimming, while V, J and clone size come from that table. The table lists 210,000 or so clones, 65% to 85% of them singletons. Only one count was recorded for this clone.

Input material: PBMCs or T cells enriched from blood (not recorded which). The TCR comes from a middle-aged woman with acute COVID-19. The V gene is TRBV5-6, the J gene TRBJ1-4; maybe TRBD1 (5 bases). The CDR3 protein is CASSFQGAREEKLFF. The CDR3 DNA reads as TGTGCCAGCAGCTTTCAAGGGGCCCGAGAGGAAAAACTGTTTTTT.